A selection of T cell receptor beta chains follows, all from one sample in a study of cytomegalovirus exposure and HLA in healthy donors. Measured with immunoSEQ multiplex PCR; TCRdb has only the in-frame clones, and not every one. The sample comprises fewer than 200,000 clones, roughly 71% of which are singletons, and about 1.4% rests with the top ten. The sequencing input was PBMCs. These receptors were taken from a girl aged 5-17 years in good health and CMV-seronegative. The CDR3 runs from the conserved cysteine through the conserved F or W. D genes are given only for firm matches. Size is omitted from some rows. Given values are once, few, many or a class for expanded clones.

.,TRBD2,TRBJ2-3,TRBV6-1,TGTGCCAGCAGTGAAGAAACGGGGGGGGCAGATACGCAGTATTTT,CASSEETGGADTQYF
.,.,TRBJ2-3,TRBV6-1,TGTGCCAGCAAGATAGACAGGGCGGGGGGAGATACGCAGTATTTT,CASKIDRAGGDTQYF
.,TRBD1,TRBJ2-1,TRBV18,TGTGCCAGCTGGGCCGCTGGGACAGCCACCCCAGGTGAGCAGTTCTTC,CASWAAGTATPGEQFF
.,.,TRBJ1-5,TRBV19,TGTGCCAGTACTGGGGGCATGGGGCAGCCCCAGCATTTT,CASTGGMGQPQHF
.,.,TRBJ2-5,TRBV5-6,TGTGCCAGCAGCCTCCAGGGCCAAGAGGCCCAGTACTTC,CASSLQGQEAQYF
.,.,TRBJ1-5,TRBV10-3,TGTGCCATCAGTGAGTCCCAACTGAGGGCGGGAGGTCAGCCCCAGCATTTT,CAISESQLRAGGQPQHF
.,.,TRBJ2-5,TRBV15,TGTGCCACCTCGGACAGAGAGACCCAGTACTTC,CATSDRETQYF
.,.,TRBJ2-2,TRBV5-1,TGCGCCAGCAGCTTGGGCGCACCGAACACCGGGGAGCTGTTTTTT,CASSLGAPNTGELFF
.,TRBD1,TRBJ2-1,TRBV15,TGTGCCACCGGGGGGACAGGATACAATGAGCAGTTCTTC,CATGGTGYNEQFF
few,TRBD2,TRBJ2-1,TRBV7-2,TGTGCCAGCAGCTTGGGACTAGCGTGGAATGAGCAGTTCTTC,CASSLGLAWNEQFF
.,TRBD2,TRBJ2-1,TRBV29-1,TGCAGCGTGCAGCGGGGCAGCTCCTACAATGAGCAGTTCTTC,CSVQRGSSYNEQFF
.,TRBD1,TRBJ2-3,TRBV5-1,TGCGCCAGCAGCTTAGGGACAGGGGCCACAGATACGCAGTATTTT,CASSLGTGATDTQYF
.,TRBD1,TRBJ2-5,TRBV29-1,TGCAGCGTCGAAGGGGGGACAGGGGATCGGGAGACCCAGTACTTC,CSVEGGTGDRETQYF
once,TRBD1,TRBJ2-2,TRBV5-4,TGTGCCAGCAGCTTCGACAGGGGATCTCCTAGAACCGGGGAGCTGTTTTTT,CASSFDRGSPRTGELFF
.,TRBD2,TRBJ2-7,TRBV7-9,TGTGCCAGCAGCCTAGGGACTAGCCTGACCTACGAGCAGTACTTC,CASSLGTSLTYEQYF
.,.,TRBJ1-1,TRBV25-1,TGTGCCAGCAGTGACCTCGGCAGACCCGGCGGGCAAGCTTTCTTT,CASSDLGRPGGQAFF
.,.,TRBJ2-7,TRBV29-1,TGCAGCGTTGATGGCGGATTCTCCTACGAGCAGTACTTC,CSVDGGFSYEQYF
.,.,TRBJ1-2,TRBV6-6,TGTGCCAGCAGAGTAACAGGGCTGGCGCACTATGGCTACACCTTC,CASRVTGLAHYGYTF
.,TRBD2,TRBJ2-7,TRBV30,TGTGCCTGGAGTGTACGGGGGGCCTACGAGCAGTACTTC,CAWSVRGAYEQYF
.,.,TRBJ1-1,TRBV28,TGTGCCAGCAGTGCTAACGGACACACCAACACTGAAGCTTTCTTT,CASSANGHTNTEAFF
.,TRBD1,TRBJ2-7,TRBV4-1,TGCGCCAGCAGCCAAGTCTTGACAGGGGGCTCGTACGAGCAGTACTTC,CASSQVLTGGSYEQYF
.,.,TRBJ1-1,TRBV30,TGTGCCTGGAGCCAGGGGCAAGGGACTGAAGCTTTCTTT,CAWSQGQGTEAFF
few,TRBD2,TRBJ2-3,TRBV6-1,TGTGCCAGCAGTGAGCTAGCGGGTGTCACAGATACGCAGTATTTT,CASSELAGVTDTQYF